The 14 T cell receptor beta chains reported below all come from one sample, sequenced in a study of identical twins' blood T cells. TCRdb re-derived calls from the 5' RACE reads in MiXCR, one entry per CDR3 protein. This table holds roughly 380,000 distinct CDR3 sequences, about 28% found once. Input material: PBMCs. Receptors originate from a woman aged 18 to 55 in good health.

This clonotype was counted ten times or more. The chain carries TRBV6-2 or TRBV6-3 and TRBJ1-5; 7 bases match TRBD1. The germline CDR1 and CDR2 sequences are MNHEY and SVGEGT. Losses at the gene ends were 8 bases for V and 5 bases for J; bases not matched to a gene: 6. The CDR3 loop spans 13 amino acids. The CDR3 reads CASGRQGDQPQHF. The DNA for the CDR3 is TGTGCCAGCGGTAGACAGGGTGATCAGCCCCAGCATTTT.

Worth noting for this clonotype: Possible read error: a much larger clone is one base away. The chain employs TRBV29-1 and TRBJ1-2; tentative D call: TRBD1 (6 bases). Trimming removed 7 bases at V and 4 bases at J, with 19 bases between. The germline CDR1 and CDR2 sequences are SQVTM and ANQGSEA. This CDR3 spans 14 amino acids. The DNA for the CDR3 is TGCAGCGCCCAAGGGGGTTTGGGCGGCTATGGCTACACCTTC. Translating it yields CSAQGGLGGYGYTF.

Details on this clonotype: Since a much larger clone is just one base distant, this may be a read error. V is TRBV5-1 and J is TRBJ2-1; 7 nucleotides line up with TRBD1. The CDR3 spans 15 residues. Per germline, CDR1 SGHRS and CDR2 YFSETQ. This CDR3 reads CASSSGQSSYNEQVF. CDR3 nucleotide sequence: TGCGCCAGCAGCTCGGGACAGAGCTCCTACAATGAGCAGGTCTTC.

The chain joins TRBV3-1 to TRBJ1-5, with D hard to call. Deletions cut 3 bases from V and 6 bases from J, with 3 bases between. This CDR3 region has 11 residues. Germline V gene data show CDR1 as LGHDT and CDR2 as YNNKEL (reference sequence). CDR3: CASSQGQPQHF. For the CDR3, the DNA is TGTGCCAGCAGCCAGGGTCAGCCCCAGCATTTT.

This clonotype was counted a few times. This chain uses TRBV7-8 with TRBJ2-1; 8 bases agree with TRBD2. J gave up 5 bases and V 5 bases, and 8 bases lay outside the gene matches. The length of the CDR3 is 15 residues. From germline, CDR1 is SGHVS and CDR2 FQNEAQ. CDR3 sequence reads: CASSPGLGVHNEQFF. CDR3 in DNA: TGTGCCAGCAGCCCGGGACTAGGTGTACACAATGAGCAGTTCTTC.

This clonotype was seen only once. The chain couples TRBV29-1 to TRBJ1-3, with 8 bases aligning to TRBD1. CDR1 is SQVTM, CDR2 ANQGSEA, per germline. Losses at the gene ends were 4 bases for V and 4 bases for J; bases not matched to a gene: 3. The CDR3 has 13 amino acids. The CDR3 region is CSVADRAGNTIYF. The CDR3 DNA is TGCAGCGTTGCGGACAGGGCCGGAAACACCATATATTTT. The entire variable domain, with the rest obtained from reference TRBV29-1 and TRBJ1-3, is as follows: SAVISQKPSRDICQRGTSLTIQCQVDSQVTMMFWYRQQPGQSLTLIATANQGSEATYESGFVIDKFPISRPNLTFSTLTVSNMSPEDSSIYLCSVADRAGNTIYFGEGSWLTVV.

The rearrangement joins TRBV9 to TRBJ2-7, with 10 bases aligning to TRBD2. This CDR3 spans 15 amino acids. The trim removed 3 bases at V and 4 bases at J, leaving 7 bases unmatched. Germline CDR1 is SGDLS and CDR2 is YYNGEE. The CDR3 loop is CASSGASGSFYEQYF. The CDR3 DNA follows: TGTGCCAGCAGCGGCGCTAGCGGGAGTTTTTACGAGCAGTACTTC.

This clonotype has a handful of counts. V and J are TRBV6-5 and TRBJ1-1; D may be TRBD1 (5 bases). Trimming removed 1 base from V and 4 bases from J, with 10 bases in between. The CDR3 is made up of 14 amino acids. Per the germline V gene, CDR1 is MNHEY and CDR2 is SVGAGI. The CDR3 coding sequence is TGTGCCAGCAGTTACTACCGGGGGGGCACTGAAGCTTTCTTT. It codes for CASSYYRGGTEAFF.

The chain couples TRBV15 to TRBJ1-5, with D hard to call. The CDR3 is made up of 13 amino acids. CDR1 LNHNV and CDR2 YYDKDF come from the germline V gene (reference sequence). V lost 3 bases and J 8 bases, leaving 11 bases between the germline ends. The CDR3, as DNA: TGTGCCACCAGCAGCCGCAACCCCGAGCCCCAGCATTTT. As protein: CATSSRNPEPQHF.

This clonotype was found a few times. The chain couples TRBV6-2 or TRBV6-3 to TRBJ2-3; weak D call: TRBD1 (5 bases). Looked up from germline, CDR1 is MNHEY and CDR2 is SVGEGT. The CDR3 totals 15 residues. V gave up 0 bases and J gave up 0 bases, with 7 bases separating them. CDR3 residues: CASSYSGDSTDTQYF. CDR3 bases: TGTGCCAGCAGTTACTCAGGGGATAGCACAGATACGCAGTATTTT.

The chain carries TRBV14 and TRBJ1-5; no firm D call. Per the germline V gene, CDR1 is SGHDN and CDR2 is FVKESK. V was trimmed by 3 bases and J by 3 bases, leaving 6 bases between them. The CDR3 runs to 13 residues. The CDR3: CASSQHTNQPQHF. For the CDR3, the DNA is TGTGCCAGCAGCCAGCACACCAATCAGCCCCAGCATTTT.

Worth noting for this clonotype: This may come from a read error, since a much larger clone is one base off. This sequence joins TRBV11-2 and TRBJ1-2, with 9 bases lining up with TRBD1. V dropped 3 bases and J dropped 10; count of bases not matched to a gene: 12. This CDR3 is 15 amino acids long. The germline gives CDR1 SGHAT, CDR2 FQNNGV. CDR3 DNA sequence: TGTGCCAGCAGCTTGGGACCGGGACAGGGATACGTCTACACCTTC. It codes for CASSLGPGQGYVYTF.

The rearrangement joins TRBV20-1 to TRBJ2-7; D gene ambiguous. The germline V gene has CDR1 DFQATT and CDR2 SNEGSKA (reference sequence). V was cut by 4 bases and J by 6 bases, with 16 bases left in between. CDR3 length equals 13 residues. Here the CDR3 DNA reads TGCAGTGCTACGCCGACACTCGTTCCCGAGCAGTACTTC. Its protein product is CSATPTLVPEQYF.

This chain uses TRBV20-1 with TRBJ2-5; TRBD2 aligns across 8 bases. The ends lost 5 bases at V and 4 bases at J; junction bases unmatched: 6. The germline V gene encodes CDR1 DFQATT and CDR2 SNEGSKA (reference sequence). The CDR3 consists of 13 residues. This CDR3 reads CSAGPGGGETQYF. Written as DNA, the CDR3 is TGCAGTGCTGGCCCGGGGGGGGGAGAGACCCAGTACTTC.